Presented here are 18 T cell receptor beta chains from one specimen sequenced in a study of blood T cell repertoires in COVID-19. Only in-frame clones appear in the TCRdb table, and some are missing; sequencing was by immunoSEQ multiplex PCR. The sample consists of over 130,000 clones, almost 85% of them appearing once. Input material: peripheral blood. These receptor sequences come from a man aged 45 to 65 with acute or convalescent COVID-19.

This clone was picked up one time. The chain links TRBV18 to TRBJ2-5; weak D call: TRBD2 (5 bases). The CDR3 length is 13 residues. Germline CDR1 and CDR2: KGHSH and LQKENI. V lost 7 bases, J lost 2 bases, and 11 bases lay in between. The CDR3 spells CASLRAIQETQYF. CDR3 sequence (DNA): TGTGCCAGCTTGCGGGCGATTCAAGAGACCCAGTACTTC.

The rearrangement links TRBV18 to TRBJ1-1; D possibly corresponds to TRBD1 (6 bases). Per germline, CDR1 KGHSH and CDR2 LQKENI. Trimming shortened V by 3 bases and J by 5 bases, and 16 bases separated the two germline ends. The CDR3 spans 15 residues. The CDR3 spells CASSPPDSLRTEAFF. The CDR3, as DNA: TGTGCCAGCTCACCCCCGGACAGCTTGAGGACTGAAGCTTTCTTT.

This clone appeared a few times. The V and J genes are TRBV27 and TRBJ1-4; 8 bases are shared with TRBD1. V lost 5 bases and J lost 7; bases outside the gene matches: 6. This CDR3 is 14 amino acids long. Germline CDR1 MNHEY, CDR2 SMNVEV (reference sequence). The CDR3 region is CASSPTGDGEKLFF. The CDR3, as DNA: TGTGCCAGCAGTCCGACAGGGGATGGTGAAAAACTGTTTTTT.

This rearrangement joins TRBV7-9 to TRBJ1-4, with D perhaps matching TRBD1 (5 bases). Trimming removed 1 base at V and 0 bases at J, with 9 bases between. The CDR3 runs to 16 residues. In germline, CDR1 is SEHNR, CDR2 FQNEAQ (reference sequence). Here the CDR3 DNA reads TGTGCCAGCAGCTTAGGCTCAGGGCCAACTAATGAAAAACTGTTTTTT. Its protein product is CASSLGSGPTNEKLFF.

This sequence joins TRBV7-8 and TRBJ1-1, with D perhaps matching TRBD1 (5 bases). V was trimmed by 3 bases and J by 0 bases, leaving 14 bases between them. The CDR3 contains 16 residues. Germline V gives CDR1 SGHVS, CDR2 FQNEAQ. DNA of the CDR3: TGTGCCAGCAGCTTGCAGGGATTGATTATGAACACTGAAGCTTTCTTT. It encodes CASSLQGLIMNTEAFF.

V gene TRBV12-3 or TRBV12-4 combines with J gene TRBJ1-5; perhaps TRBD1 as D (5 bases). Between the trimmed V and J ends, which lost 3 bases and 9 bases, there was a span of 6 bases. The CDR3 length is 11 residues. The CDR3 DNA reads TGTGCCAGCAGTTTCGGGGGGCCCCAGCATTTT. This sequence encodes CASSFGGPQHF.

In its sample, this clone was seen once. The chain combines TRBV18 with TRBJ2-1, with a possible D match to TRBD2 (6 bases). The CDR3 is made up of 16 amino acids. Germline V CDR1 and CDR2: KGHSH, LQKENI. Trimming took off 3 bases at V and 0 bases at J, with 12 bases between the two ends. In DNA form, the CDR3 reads TGTGCCAGCTCACCCCCGACCGGGGGCTCCTACAATGAGCAGTTCTTC. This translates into CASSPPTGGSYNEQFF.

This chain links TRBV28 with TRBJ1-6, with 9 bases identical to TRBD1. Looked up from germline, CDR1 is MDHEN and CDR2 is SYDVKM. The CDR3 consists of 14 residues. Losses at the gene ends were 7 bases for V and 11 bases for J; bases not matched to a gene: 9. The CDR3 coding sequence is TGTGCCAGCAACACAGGGGGCGCCTGGGCACCCCTCCACTTT. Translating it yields CASNTGGAWAPLHF.

The CDR3 is CASSPGQHSLPTNEKLFF. CDR3 nucleotides: TGTGCCAGCAGCCCCGGACAGCACTCGCTACCAACTAATGAAAAACTGTTTTTT. The V call is TRBV3-1 (or the pseudogene TRBV3-2), the J call TRBJ1-4; D might be TRBD1 (6 bases). V was pared by 4 bases and J by 0 bases, with 18 bases between. CDR1 is LGHDT and CDR2 is YNNKEL in the germline V gene (reference sequence). The CDR3 has 18 amino acids.

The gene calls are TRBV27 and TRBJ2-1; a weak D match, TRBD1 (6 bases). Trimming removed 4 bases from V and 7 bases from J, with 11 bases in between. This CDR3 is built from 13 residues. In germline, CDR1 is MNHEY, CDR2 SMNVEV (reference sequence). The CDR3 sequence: CASSWGRGNEQFF. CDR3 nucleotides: TGTGCCAGCAGTTGGGGCAGGGGTAATGAGCAGTTCTTC.

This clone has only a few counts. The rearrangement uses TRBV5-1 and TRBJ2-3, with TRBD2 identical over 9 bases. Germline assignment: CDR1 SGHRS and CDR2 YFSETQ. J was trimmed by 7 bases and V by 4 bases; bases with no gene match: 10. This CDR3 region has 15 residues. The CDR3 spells CASSPGAGGPNTQYF. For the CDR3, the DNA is TGCGCCAGCAGCCCAGGGGCGGGGGGGCCTAATACGCAGTATTTT.

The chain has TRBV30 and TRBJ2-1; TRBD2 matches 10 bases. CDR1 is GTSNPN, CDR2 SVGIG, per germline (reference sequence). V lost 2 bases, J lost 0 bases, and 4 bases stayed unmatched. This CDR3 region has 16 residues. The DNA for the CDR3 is TGTGCCTGGAGTAGCGGGGGGGGGAGCTCCTACAATGAGCAGTTCTTC. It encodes CAWSSGGGSSYNEQFF.

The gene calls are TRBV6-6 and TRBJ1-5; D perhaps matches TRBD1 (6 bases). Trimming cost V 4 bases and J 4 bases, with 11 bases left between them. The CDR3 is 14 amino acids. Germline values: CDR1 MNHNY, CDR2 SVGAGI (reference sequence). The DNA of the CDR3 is TGTGCCAGCAGTTCAGCCCAGGGGAATCAGCCCCAGCATTTT. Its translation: CASSSAQGNQPQHF.

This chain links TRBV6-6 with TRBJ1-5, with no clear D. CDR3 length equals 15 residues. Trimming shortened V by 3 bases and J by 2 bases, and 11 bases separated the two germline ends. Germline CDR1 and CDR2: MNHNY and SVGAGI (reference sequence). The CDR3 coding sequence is TGTGCCAGCAGTTATTCTGGGCAGCGCAATCAGCCCCAGCATTTT. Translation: CASSYSGQRNQPQHF.

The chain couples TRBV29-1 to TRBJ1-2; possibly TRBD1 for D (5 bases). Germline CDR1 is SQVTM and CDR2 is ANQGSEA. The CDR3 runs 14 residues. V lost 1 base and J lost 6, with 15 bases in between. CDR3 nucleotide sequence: TGCAGCGTTGAAGGAGTCAGGTACAGGAATGGCTACACCTTC. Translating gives CSVEGVRYRNGYTF. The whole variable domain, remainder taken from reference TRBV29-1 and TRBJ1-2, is SAVISQKPSRDICQRGTSLTIQCQVDSQVTMMFWYRQQPGQSLTLIATANQGSEATYESGFVIDKFPISRPNLTFSTLTVSNMSPEDSSIYLCSVEGVRYRNGYTFGSGTRLTVV.

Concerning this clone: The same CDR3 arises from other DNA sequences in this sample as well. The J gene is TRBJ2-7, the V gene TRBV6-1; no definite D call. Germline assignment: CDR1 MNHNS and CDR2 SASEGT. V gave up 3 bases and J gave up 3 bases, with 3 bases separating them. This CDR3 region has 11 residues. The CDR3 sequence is CASSDYYEQYF. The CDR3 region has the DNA TGTGCCAGCAGTGATTACTACGAGCAGTACTTC.

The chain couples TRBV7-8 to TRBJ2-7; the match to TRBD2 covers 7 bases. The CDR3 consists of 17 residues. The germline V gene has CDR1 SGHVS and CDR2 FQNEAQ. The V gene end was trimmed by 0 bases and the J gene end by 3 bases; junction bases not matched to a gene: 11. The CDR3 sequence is CASSLAEGASGGYEQYF. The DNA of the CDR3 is TGTGCCAGCAGCTTAGCTGAAGGGGCTAGCGGAGGCTACGAGCAGTACTTC.

The CDR3 nucleotides are TGCGCCAGCAGCTTCCCAACAGGGGGCACTGAAGCTTTCTTT. It is translated as CASSFPTGGTEAFF. This rearrangement joins TRBV5-1 to TRBJ1-1, with 8 bases identical to TRBD1. CDR1 and CDR2 from the germline V gene are SGHRS and YFSETQ. The trim removed 2 bases at V and 4 bases at J, leaving 4 bases unmatched. The CDR3 covers 14 residues. The full variable domain, rest sourced from reference TRBV5-1 and TRBJ1-1, is KAGVTQTPRYLIKTRGQQVTLSCSPISGHRSVSWYQQTPGQGLQFLFEYFSETQRNKGNFPGRFSGRQFSNSRSEMNVSTLELGDSALYLCASSFPTGGTEAFFGQGTRLTVV.